A single sample is the source of the 4 T cell receptor beta chains below, sequenced in a study of OX40 agonist ivuxolimab in advanced cancers. Assay: immunoSEQ multiplex PCR; the TCRdb copy retains only in-frame clones and omits some. Seen here are tens of thousands of clones, over 75% observed once, and the top ten hold 4.1%. The sample in question was CD4+ or CD8+ T cells sorted from blood, obtained in a trial of the OX40 agonist ivuxolimab. The source of these receptors is an adult with an advanced solid tumor such as melanoma, head and neck, liver or kidney cancer.

The chain carries TRBV6-6 and TRBJ1-5, with 10 bases fitting TRBD1. From germline, CDR1 is MNHNY and CDR2 SVGAGI (reference sequence). V was clipped by 0 bases and J by 9 bases; unmatched bases: 8. The CDR3 sequence is 16 residues long. CDR3 bases: TGTGCCAGCAGTTACTCGGACAGGGGGGACGATCGGCCCCAGCATTTT. Translating it yields CASSYSDRGDDRPQHF.

The V gene is TRBV28, the J gene TRBJ2-7; 9 bases align to TRBD2. This CDR3 has 17 amino acids. Germline V lookup: CDR1 MDHEN, CDR2 SYDVKM. V trimming: 3 bases; J trimming: 5 bases; junction bases outside the gene matches: 14. The CDR3 nucleotides read TGTGCCAGCAGTTTGACCAAAAGTAGCGGGAGTGCCCACGAGCAGTACTTC. Protein: CASSLTKSSGSAHEQYF.

The gene calls are TRBV11-3 and TRBJ2-3; D not resolved. CDR1 is SGHNT, CDR2 YENEEA, per germline. There are 14 residues in the CDR3. V dropped 7 bases and J dropped 0 bases, with 11 bases sitting between them. The CDR3 bases are TGTGCCAGCAAGAGTACCCATAGCACAGATACGCAGTATTTT. Translating gives CASKSTHSTDTQYF.

This chain joins TRBV2 and TRBJ2-1, with 11 bases that match TRBD2. The CDR3 extends over 15 amino acids. J was trimmed by 10 bases and V by 2 bases; bases with no gene match: 7. Germline values: CDR1 SNHLY, CDR2 FYNNEI. This CDR3 is CASSESLAGDGEQFF. The CDR3 DNA follows: TGTGCCAGCAGTGAATCACTAGCGGGAGACGGGGAGCAGTTCTTC.